Sequencing of this T cell receptor (beta chain) was carried out in a study of human T cells and chemical hapten exposure. Study context: Patients having alopecia areata, totalis or universalis were mostly female.

Study findings and constraints: Expanded TCRs formed significantly more large CDR3 similarity clusters than controls.

Time point noted: pre-sensitization, week 0. Specified treatment: therapeutic diphenylcyclopropenone sensitization with weekly scalp DPC. This CDR3 contains 15 residues. Deletions cut 0 bases from V and 2 bases from J, with 11 bases between. Germline V gene data show CDR1 as ENHRY and CDR2 as SYGVKD. Via MiXCR, TCRdb re-called the RACE reads, giving one row per CDR3 protein. The sample includes some 400,000 distinct CDR3 sequences, roughly 5% of them seen just once. This clonotype was counted between two and nine times. Its target is not known. The TCR originated in a woman aged 45-59 years with alopecia areata. Some clones in this sample may be carry-over from other donors' samples. This rearrangement joins TRBV10-3 to TRBJ2-7, with D possibly being TRBD1 (6 bases). The source was whole blood, collected in connection with sensitization to the hapten diphenylcyclopropenone (DPC). CDR3 sequence reads: CAISESGDTAYEQYF. The CDR3 region has the DNA TGTGCCATCAGTGAGTCAGGGGACACGGCCTACGAGCAGTACTTC.